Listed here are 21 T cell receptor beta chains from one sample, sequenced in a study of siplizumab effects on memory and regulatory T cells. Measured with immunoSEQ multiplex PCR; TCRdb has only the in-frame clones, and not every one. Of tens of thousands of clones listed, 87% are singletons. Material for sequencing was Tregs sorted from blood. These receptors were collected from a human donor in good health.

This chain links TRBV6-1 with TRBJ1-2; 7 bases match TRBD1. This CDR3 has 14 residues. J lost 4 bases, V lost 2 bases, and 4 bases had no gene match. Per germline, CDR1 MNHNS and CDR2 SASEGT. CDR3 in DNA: TGTGCCAGCAGTGAATCGGGGACAGCCTATGGCTACACCTTC. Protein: CASSESGTAYGYTF.

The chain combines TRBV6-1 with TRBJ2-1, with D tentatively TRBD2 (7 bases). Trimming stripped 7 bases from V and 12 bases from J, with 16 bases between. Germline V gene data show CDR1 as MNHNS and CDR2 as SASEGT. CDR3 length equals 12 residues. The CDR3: CASKEGGTRQFF. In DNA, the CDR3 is TGTGCCAGCAAGGAGGGGGGGACCCGGCAGTTCTTC.

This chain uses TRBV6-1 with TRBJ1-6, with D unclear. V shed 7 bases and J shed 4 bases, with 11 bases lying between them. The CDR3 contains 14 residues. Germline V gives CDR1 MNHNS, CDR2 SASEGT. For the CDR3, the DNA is TGTGCCAGCACGAGCCTTTGGTATAATTCACCCCTCCACTTT. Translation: CASTSLWYNSPLHF.

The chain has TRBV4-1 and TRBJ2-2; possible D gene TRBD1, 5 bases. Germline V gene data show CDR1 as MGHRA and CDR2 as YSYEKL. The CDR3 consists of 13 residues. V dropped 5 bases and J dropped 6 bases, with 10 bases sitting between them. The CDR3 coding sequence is TGCGCCAGCAGCTCGCAGGGTTCCGGGGAGCTGTTTTTT. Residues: CASSSQGSGELFF.

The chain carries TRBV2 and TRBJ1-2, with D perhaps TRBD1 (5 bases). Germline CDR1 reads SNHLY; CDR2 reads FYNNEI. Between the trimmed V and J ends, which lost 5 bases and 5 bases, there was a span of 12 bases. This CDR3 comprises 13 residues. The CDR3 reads CASSLGGSYGYTF. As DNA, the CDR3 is TGTGCCAGCAGTCTTGGGGGGAGTTATGGCTACACCTTC.

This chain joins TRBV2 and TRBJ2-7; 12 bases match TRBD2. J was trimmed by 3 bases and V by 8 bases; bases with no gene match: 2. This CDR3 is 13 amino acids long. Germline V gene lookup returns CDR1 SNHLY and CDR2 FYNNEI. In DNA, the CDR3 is TGTGCCAGCCGACTAGCGGGGGACTACGAGCAGTACTTC. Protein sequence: CASRLAGDYEQYF.

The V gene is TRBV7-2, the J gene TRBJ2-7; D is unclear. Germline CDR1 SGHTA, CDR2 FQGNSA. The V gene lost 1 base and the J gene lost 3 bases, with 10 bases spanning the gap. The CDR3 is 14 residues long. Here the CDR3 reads CASSLDGQYYEQYF. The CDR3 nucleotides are TGTGCCAGCAGCTTAGACGGGCAGTACTACGAGCAGTACTTC.

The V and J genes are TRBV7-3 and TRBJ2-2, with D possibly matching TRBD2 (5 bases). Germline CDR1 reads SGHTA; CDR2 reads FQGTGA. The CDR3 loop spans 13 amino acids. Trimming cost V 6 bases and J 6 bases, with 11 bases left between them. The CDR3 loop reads CASRASTSGELFF. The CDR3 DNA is TGTGCCAGCAGGGCTAGCACTTCCGGGGAGCTGTTTTTT. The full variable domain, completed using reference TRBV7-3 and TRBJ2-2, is GAGVSQTPSNKVTEKGKYVELRCDPISGHTALYWYRQSLGQGPEFLIYFQGTGAADDSGLPNDRFFAVRPEGSVSTLKIQRTERGDSAVYLCASRASTSGELFFGEGSRLTVL.

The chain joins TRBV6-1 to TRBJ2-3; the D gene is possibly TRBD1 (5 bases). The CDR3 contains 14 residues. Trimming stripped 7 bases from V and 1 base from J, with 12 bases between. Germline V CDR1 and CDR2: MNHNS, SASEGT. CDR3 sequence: CASIWGLGTDTQYF. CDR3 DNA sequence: TGTGCCAGCATATGGGGCTTGGGCACAGATACGCAGTATTTT.

Written as DNA, the CDR3 is TGTGCCAGCAGTGTTCTAGTCAATGAGCAGTTCTTC. As protein: CASSVLVNEQFF. The chain joins TRBV25-1 to TRBJ2-1; no definite D call. Germline V CDR1 and CDR2: MGHDK, SYGVNS. This CDR3 is 12 amino acids long. Trimming took 4 bases from V and 6 from J, leaving 7 bases between them. The full variable domain, completed using reference TRBV25-1 and TRBJ2-1, is EADIYQTPRYLVIGTGKKITLECSQTMGHDKMYWYQQDPGMELHLIHYSYGVNSTEKGDLSSESTVSRIRTEHFPLTLESARPSHTSQYLCASSVLVNEQFFGPGTRLTVL.

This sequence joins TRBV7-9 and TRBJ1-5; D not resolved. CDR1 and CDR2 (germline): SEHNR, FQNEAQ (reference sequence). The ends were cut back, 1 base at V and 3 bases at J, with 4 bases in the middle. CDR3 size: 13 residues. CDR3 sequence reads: CASSLDANQPQHF. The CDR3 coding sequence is TGTGCCAGCAGCTTAGACGCCAATCAGCCCCAGCATTTT.

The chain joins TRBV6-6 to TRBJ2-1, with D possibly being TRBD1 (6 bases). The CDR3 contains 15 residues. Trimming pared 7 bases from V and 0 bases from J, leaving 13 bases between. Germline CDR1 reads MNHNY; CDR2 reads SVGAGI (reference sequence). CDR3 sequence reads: CASTERGSSYNEQFF. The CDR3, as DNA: TGTGCCAGCACCGAGAGGGGGAGCTCCTACAATGAGCAGTTCTTC.

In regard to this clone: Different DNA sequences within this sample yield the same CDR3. CDR3 coding DNA: TGTGCCAGCAGTTTAACAGGGTCCTACGAGCAGTACTTC. Protein: CASSLTGSYEQYF. V and J are TRBV28 and TRBJ2-7; tentative D call: TRBD1 (6 bases). Trimming cost V 2 bases and J 1 base, with 6 bases left between them. The CDR3 is made up of 13 amino acids. Germline CDR1 reads MDHEN; CDR2 reads SYDVKM.

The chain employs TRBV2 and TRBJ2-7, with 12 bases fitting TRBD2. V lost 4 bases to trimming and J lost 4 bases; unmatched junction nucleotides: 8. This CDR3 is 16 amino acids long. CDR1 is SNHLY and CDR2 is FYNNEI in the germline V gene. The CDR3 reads CASSAGLAGALYEQYF. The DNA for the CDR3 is TGTGCCAGCAGTGCGGGACTAGCGGGCGCATTATACGAGCAGTACTTC.

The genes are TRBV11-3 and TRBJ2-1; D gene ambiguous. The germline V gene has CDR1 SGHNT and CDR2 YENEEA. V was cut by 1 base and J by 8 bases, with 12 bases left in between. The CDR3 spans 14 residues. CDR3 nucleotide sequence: TGTGCCAGCAGCTTAGCCCATCAGAGTGATGAGCAGTTCTTC. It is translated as CASSLAHQSDEQFF.

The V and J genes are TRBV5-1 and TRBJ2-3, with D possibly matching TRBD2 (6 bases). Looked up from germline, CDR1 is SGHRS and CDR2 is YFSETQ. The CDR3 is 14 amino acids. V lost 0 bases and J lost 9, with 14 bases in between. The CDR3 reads CASSLEGTGGTQYF. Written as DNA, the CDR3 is TGCGCCAGCAGCTTGGAAGGCACCGGAGGGACGCAGTATTTT.

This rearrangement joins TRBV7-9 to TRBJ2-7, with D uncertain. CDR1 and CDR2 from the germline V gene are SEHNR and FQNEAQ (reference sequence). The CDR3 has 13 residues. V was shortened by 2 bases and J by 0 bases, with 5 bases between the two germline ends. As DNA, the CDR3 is TGTGCCAGCAGCTTACAGATCTCCTACGAGCAGTACTTC. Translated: CASSLQISYEQYF.

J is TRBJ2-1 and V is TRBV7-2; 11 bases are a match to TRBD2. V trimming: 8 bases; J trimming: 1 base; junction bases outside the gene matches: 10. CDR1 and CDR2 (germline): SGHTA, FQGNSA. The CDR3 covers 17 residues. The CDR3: CASLRSGGVWSYNEQFF. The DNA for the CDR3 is TGTGCCAGCCTCCGTAGCGGGGGGGTTTGGTCCTACAATGAGCAGTTCTTC. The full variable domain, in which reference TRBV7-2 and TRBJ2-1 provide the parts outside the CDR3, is GAGVSQSPSNKVTEKGKDVELRCDPISGHTALYWYRQSLGQGLEFLIYFQGNSAPDKSGLPSDRFSAERTGGSVSTLTIQRTQQEDSAVYLCASLRSGGVWSYNEQFFGPGTRLTVL.

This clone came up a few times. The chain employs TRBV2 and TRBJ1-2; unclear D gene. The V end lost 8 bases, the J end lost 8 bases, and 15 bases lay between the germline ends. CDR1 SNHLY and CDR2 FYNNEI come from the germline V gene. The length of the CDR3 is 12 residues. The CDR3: CASGKEVSGYTF. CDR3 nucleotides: TGTGCCAGCGGTAAGGAAGTGAGCGGCTACACCTTC.

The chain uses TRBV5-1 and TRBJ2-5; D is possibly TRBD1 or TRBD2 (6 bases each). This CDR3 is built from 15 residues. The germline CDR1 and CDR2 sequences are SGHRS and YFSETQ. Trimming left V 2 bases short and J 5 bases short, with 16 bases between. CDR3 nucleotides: TGCGCCAGCAGCTTATCCGTGGGGGGCCGGGAGACCCAGTACTTC. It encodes CASSLSVGGRETQYF.

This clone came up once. Written as DNA, the CDR3 is TGTGCCAGCAGCCAAGGACCGGGACAGGTTGGCGGCTACACCTTC. The encoded protein is CASSQGPGQVGGYTF. V usage is TRBV4-2 and J usage is TRBJ1-2, with 8 bases aligning to TRBD1. From germline, CDR1 is LGHNA and CDR2 YNFKEQ. Trimming cost V 1 base and J 8 bases; bases outside gene matches: 9. This CDR3 has 15 amino acids.